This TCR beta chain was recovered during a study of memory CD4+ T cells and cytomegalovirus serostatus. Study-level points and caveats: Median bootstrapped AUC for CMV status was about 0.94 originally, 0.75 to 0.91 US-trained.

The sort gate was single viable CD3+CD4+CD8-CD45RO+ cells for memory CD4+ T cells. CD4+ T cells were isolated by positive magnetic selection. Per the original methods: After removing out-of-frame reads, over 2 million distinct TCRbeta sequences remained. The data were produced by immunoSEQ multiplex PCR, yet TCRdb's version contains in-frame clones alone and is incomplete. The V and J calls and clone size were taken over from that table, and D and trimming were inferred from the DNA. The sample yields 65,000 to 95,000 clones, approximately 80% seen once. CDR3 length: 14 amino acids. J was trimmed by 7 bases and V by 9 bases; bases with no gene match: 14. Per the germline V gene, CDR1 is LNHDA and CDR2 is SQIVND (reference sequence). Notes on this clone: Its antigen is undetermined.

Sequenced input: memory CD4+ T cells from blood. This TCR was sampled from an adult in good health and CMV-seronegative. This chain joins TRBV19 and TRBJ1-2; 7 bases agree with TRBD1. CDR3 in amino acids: CASQTGKNKRGYTF. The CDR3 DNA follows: TGTGCCAGCCAGACAGGGAAGAATAAGCGTGGCTACACCTTC. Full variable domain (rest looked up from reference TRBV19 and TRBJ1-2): DGGITQSPKYLFRKEGQNVTLSCEQNLNHDAMYWYRQDPGQGLRLIYYSQIVNDFQKGDIAEGYSVSREKKESFPLTVTSAQKNPTAFYLCASQTGKNKRGYTFGSGTRLTVV.